The present entry profiles one T cell receptor (beta chain) with its context. The sample contains more than one DNA sequence encoding this CDR3. In the original processing: Estimated nucleated cell counts came from reference gene primer amplification. Profiling relied on immunoSEQ multiplex PCR, and the TCRdb table lists in-frame clones only, not all of them. That table supplies the V and J calls and clone size; D and trimming were determined from the DNA. Here the sample spans 180,000 or so clones, about 88% being singletons. These data are taken from a study of blood T cell repertoires in COVID-19. Overall study context: COVID-19 samples collected from the United States, Italy and Spain covered acute and convalescent phases. The analysed material was cDNA or gDNA that came from T cells, B-cell-depleted T cells, or PBMCs.

Germline CDR1 and CDR2: SGHRS and YFSETQ. Trimming cost V 4 bases and J 1 base; bases outside gene matches: 4. This CDR3 spans 14 amino acids. The specimen sequenced was peripheral blood. This TCR derives from a woman of 80 years or more with acute or convalescent COVID-19. V and J are TRBV5-1 and TRBJ1-1; 7 bases line up with TRBD1. The CDR3 coding sequence is TGCGCCAGCAGCCGGACAGGCGGGAACACTGAAGCTTTCTTT. The encoded protein is CASSRTGGNTEAFF.